This passage covers 30 T cell receptor beta chains from one sample sequenced in a study of OX40 agonist ivuxolimab in advanced cancers. Generated by immunoSEQ multiplex PCR, the TCRdb table keeps only in-frame clones and is missing some. The sample consists of about 58,000 clones, 91% of them appearing once. Sample: CD4+ or CD8+ T cells sorted from blood, taken in a trial of the OX40 agonist ivuxolimab. Receptors were obtained from an adult with an advanced solid tumor such as melanoma, head and neck, liver or kidney cancer.

CDR3 nucleotides: TGTGCCAGCAATCCCGGGGGGCAGGGCAACGAGCAGTACTTC. Its protein is CASNPGGQGNEQYF. The chain links TRBV28 to TRBJ2-7; tentative D call: TRBD2 (7 bases). The CDR3 is 14 residues long. Germline CDR1 reads MDHEN; CDR2 reads SYDVKM. V lost 7 bases to trimming and J lost 5 bases, with 18 bases between them.

The V call is TRBV27, the J call TRBJ2-5, with 7 bases that match TRBD2. The CDR3 is 13 amino acids. Germline CDR1 MNHEY, CDR2 SMNVEV (reference sequence). V was clipped by 5 bases and J by 5 bases; unmatched bases: 5. This CDR3 is CASSGGGRETQYF. CDR3 coding DNA: TGTGCCAGCAGTGGGGGGGGAAGGGAGACCCAGTACTTC.

The genes are TRBV6-1 and TRBJ1-5; D gene uncertain. Deletions cut 2 bases from V and 3 bases from J, with 11 bases between. Germline V gives CDR1 MNHNS, CDR2 SASEGT. The CDR3 sequence is 15 residues long. CDR3 nucleotide sequence: TGTGCCAGCAGTGAAACGGGGAACTACAATCAGCCCCAGCATTTT. Its translation is CASSETGNYNQPQHF.

The chain is built from TRBV2 and TRBJ2-5; weak D call: TRBD1 (5 bases). Trimming stripped 4 bases from V and 2 bases from J, with 8 bases between. Germline values: CDR1 SNHLY, CDR2 FYNNEI. The CDR3 spans 13 residues. The CDR3 sequence is CASSVSGQETQYF. The DNA for the CDR3 is TGTGCCAGCAGTGTATCAGGGCAAGAGACCCAGTACTTC. The full variable domain, its missing parts supplied by reference TRBV2 and TRBJ2-5, is EPEVTQTPSHQVTQMGQEVILRCVPISNHLYFYWYRQILGQKVEFLVSFYNNEISEKSEIFDDQFSVERPDGSNFTLKIRSTKLEDSAMYFCASSVSGQETQYFGPGTRLLVL.

This clone was counted only a few times. The CDR3 bases are TGTGCCTGGAGTCCCGGGAGCCACTATGGCTACACCTTC. As protein: CAWSPGSHYGYTF. V gene TRBV30 combines with J gene TRBJ1-2; D unclear. This CDR3 comprises 13 residues. The germline V and J ends were trimmed by 2 bases and 3 bases, with 10 bases remaining between them. The V gene's germline CDR1 is GTSNPN and CDR2 SVGIG (reference sequence).

This clone was recorded once. The chain links TRBV6-6 to TRBJ2-3, with D possibly matching TRBD2 (6 bases). CDR1 and CDR2 (germline): MNHNY, SVGAGI (reference sequence). The V gene lost 6 bases and the J gene lost 4 bases, with 20 bases spanning the gap. This CDR3 spans 16 amino acids. In DNA, the CDR3 is TGTGCCAGCAGCTCCCGATCGAGCGGGTTGGCAGATACGCAGTATTTT. Encoded protein: CASSSRSSGLADTQYF.

The DNA for the CDR3 is TGTGCCAGCAGACGCACAGCCGGGACAGGGTCAAAAGCTTTCTTT. As protein: CASRRTAGTGSKAFF. This chain joins TRBV6-4 and TRBJ1-1; 9 bases map to TRBD1. The CDR3 sequence is 15 residues long. The V gene end was trimmed by 6 bases and the J gene end by 9 bases; junction bases not matched to a gene: 14. Germline V gene data show CDR1 as MRHNA and CDR2 as SNTAGT.

The rearrangement uses TRBV30 and TRBJ1-5; tentative D call: TRBD1 (6 bases). Trimming shortened V by 2 bases and J by 5 bases, and 13 bases separated the two germline ends. The CDR3 is 14 amino acids. Germline CDR1 GTSNPN, CDR2 SVGIG (reference sequence). The CDR3 DNA reads TGTGCCTGGAGTATAGGGGGGGGCGATCAGCCCCAGCATTTT. Translating it yields CAWSIGGGDQPQHF.

This chain uses TRBV5-1 with TRBJ1-6; 10 bases are shared with TRBD1. Germline CDR1 SGHRS, CDR2 YFSETQ. With V trimmed by 1 base and J by 5 bases, 6 bases remained unmatched. This CDR3 contains 17 residues. CDR3 in amino acids: CASSLQGQGDHNSPLHF. The CDR3, as DNA: TGCGCCAGCAGCTTGCAAGGACAGGGGGATCATAATTCACCCCTCCACTTT.

The V gene is TRBV5-1, the J gene TRBJ2-7, with D maybe TRBD2 (6 bases). This CDR3 contains 15 residues. V shed 0 bases and J shed 0 bases, with 10 bases lying between them. Germline values: CDR1 SGHRS, CDR2 YFSETQ. The CDR3 nucleotides read TGCGCCAGCAGCTTGGGTGGGACTTACTCCTACGAGCAGTACTTC. This translates into CASSLGGTYSYEQYF.

This chain connects TRBV9 to TRBJ2-6; tentatively, D is TRBD1 (6 bases). Germline V gives CDR1 SGDLS, CDR2 YYNGEE. The V end lost 3 bases, the J end lost 6 bases, and 10 bases lay between the germline ends. This CDR3 has 14 amino acids. The CDR3 loop is CASSARTEANVLTF. CDR3 bases: TGTGCCAGCAGCGCCCGGACAGAGGCCAACGTCCTGACTTTC.

The gene calls are TRBV30 and TRBJ2-7; D ambiguous. CDR1 is GTSNPN and CDR2 is SVGIG in the germline V gene (reference sequence). V lost 4 bases to trimming and J lost 2 bases, with 9 bases between them. The CDR3 consists of 12 residues. The chain's CDR3 is CAWKGETYEQYF. Here the CDR3 DNA reads TGTGCCTGGAAGGGTGAAACCTACGAGCAGTACTTC.

This clone was counted only a few times. The CDR3, as DNA: TGTGCCAGTAGTCAGGGTGGTCATGGAAACACCATATATTTT. Translated: CASSQGGHGNTIYF. The chain recombines TRBV19 with TRBJ1-3; perhaps TRBD1 as D (5 bases). Looked up from germline, CDR1 is LNHDA and CDR2 is SQIVND (reference sequence). This CDR3 has 14 residues. The V end lost 5 bases, the J end lost 3 bases, and 11 bases lay between the germline ends.

This clone was seen just once. V usage is TRBV9 and J usage is TRBJ2-2; the D is unclear. Looked up from germline, CDR1 is SGDLS and CDR2 is YYNGEE. Trimming removed 4 bases from V and 6 bases from J, with 10 bases in between. This CDR3 contains 13 residues. CDR3 DNA sequence: TGTGCCAGCAGCCTGACTCCAGCCGGGGAGCTGTTTTTT. Translated: CASSLTPAGELFF.

V usage is TRBV5-6 and J usage is TRBJ2-1; possible D gene TRBD1, 6 bases. CDR1 and CDR2 from the germline V gene are SGHDT and YYEEEE. Between the trimmed V and J ends, which lost 4 bases and 5 bases, there was a span of 25 bases. The CDR3 covers 18 residues. This chain's CDR3 is CASSDFPYRVFSNNEQFF. The CDR3 DNA is TGTGCCAGCAGCGATTTTCCCTACAGGGTCTTCTCAAACAATGAGCAGTTCTTC. Combining the CDR3 with reference TRBV5-6 and TRBJ2-1 gives the whole variable domain DAGVTQSPTHLIKTRGQQVTLRCSPKSGHDTVSWYQQALGQGPQFIFQYYEEEERQRGNFPDRFSGHQFPNYSSELNVNALLLGDSALYLCASSDFPYRVFSNNEQFFGPGTRLTVL.

In DNA, the CDR3 is TGTGCCACCAGCAGACCGGGGGCGTTGAACACTGAAGCTTTCTTT. This translates into CATSRPGALNTEAFF. The chain is built from TRBV15 and TRBJ1-1; perhaps TRBD1 as D (6 bases). The CDR3 has 15 residues. The ends were cut back, 2 bases at V and 0 bases at J, with 10 bases in the middle. Looked up from germline, CDR1 is LNHNV and CDR2 is YYDKDF (reference sequence).

J is TRBJ1-5 and V is TRBV28; tentatively, D is TRBD1 (5 bases). The germline CDR1 and CDR2 sequences are MDHEN and SYDVKM. There are 16 residues in the CDR3. V shed 5 bases and J shed 0 bases, with 14 bases lying between them. The CDR3: CASSPRAAYSNQPQHF. The CDR3 DNA follows: TGTGCCAGCAGTCCCAGGGCAGCATATAGCAATCAGCCCCAGCATTTT.

The V call is TRBV29-1, the J call TRBJ2-3; maybe TRBD2 (5 bases). The CDR3 sequence is 16 residues long. V was clipped by 2 bases and J by 4 bases, with 19 bases between them. Per the germline V gene, CDR1 is SQVTM and CDR2 is ANQGSEA. The CDR3 protein is CSVENGGGRPADTQYF. CDR3 sequence (DNA): TGCAGCGTTGAAAACGGAGGCGGCCGTCCGGCAGATACGCAGTATTTT.

The V gene is TRBV11-2, the J gene TRBJ2-1; 7 bases map to TRBD1. Germline V CDR1 and CDR2: SGHAT, FQNNGV. With V trimmed by 5 bases and J by 5 bases, 9 bases remained unmatched. The CDR3 has 15 amino acids. The CDR3 bases are TGTGCCAGCAGCCACATACGACAGGGCAACAATGAGCAGTTCTTC. Residues: CASSHIRQGNNEQFF.

The rearrangement uses TRBV28 and TRBJ1-1, with unresolved D. CDR3 length: 14 residues. Deletions cut 3 bases from V and 8 bases from J, with 16 bases between. Germline values: CDR1 MDHEN, CDR2 SYDVKM. The CDR3 sequence is CASSFPGNRVEAFF. CDR3 DNA sequence: TGTGCCAGCAGTTTTCCGGGAAATCGCGTGGAAGCTTTCTTT.

The rearrangement joins TRBV11-2 to TRBJ2-7; 8 bases are shared with TRBD2. CDR3 length: 14 residues. In germline, CDR1 is SGHAT, CDR2 FQNNGV. Trimming removed 5 bases from V and 4 bases from J; junction bases left unmatched: 7. In nucleotides, the CDR3 is TGTGCCAGCAGCCGAAGCAGACTAGCGTACGAGCAGTACTTC. Amino acids: CASSRSRLAYEQYF. Full variable domain (outside the CDR3, taken from reference TRBV11-2 and TRBJ2-7): EAGVAQSPRYKIIEKRQSVAFWCNPISGHATLYWYQQILGQGPKLLIQFQNNGVVDDSQLPKDRFSAERLKGVDSTLKIQPAKLEDSAVYLCASSRSRLAYEQYFGPGTRLTVT.

The chain combines TRBV19 with TRBJ1-5; a weak D match, TRBD1 (6 bases). V shed 1 base and J shed 4 bases, with 11 bases lying between them. In germline, CDR1 is LNHDA, CDR2 SQIVND (reference sequence). The CDR3 loop spans 15 amino acids. Written as DNA, the CDR3 is TGTGCCAGTAGTATAGGTCAGGGGATAAATCAGCCCCAGCATTTT. Protein product: CASSIGQGINQPQHF. The full variable domain, in which reference TRBV19 and TRBJ1-5 provide the parts outside the CDR3, is DGGITQSPKYLFRKEGQNVTLSCEQNLNHDAMYWYRQDPGQGLRLIYYSQIVNDFQKGDIAEGYSVSREKKESFPLTVTSAQKNPTAFYLCASSIGQGINQPQHFGDGTRLSIL.

The V gene is TRBV6-1, the J gene TRBJ2-7, with a tentative D call TRBD2 (6 bases). The CDR3 spans 14 residues. Germline V gene sequence: CDR1 MNHNS, CDR2 SASEGT. V lost 4 bases to trimming and J lost 2 bases, with 12 bases between them. CDR3 bases: TGTGCCAGCAGTGTCCGGGACTTAACCTACGAGCAGTACTTC. It codes for CASSVRDLTYEQYF.

This chain links TRBV7-9 with TRBJ1-5; a possible D gene is TRBD1 (6 bases). Looked up from germline, CDR1 is SEHNR and CDR2 is FQNEAQ (reference sequence). CDR3 size: 14 residues. V dropped 5 bases and J dropped 9 bases, with 17 bases sitting between them. The CDR3 DNA follows: TGTGCCAGCAGCCTGGGGGACACTCGCCGGCCCCAGCATTTT. It yields the protein CASSLGDTRRPQHF.

This clone came up once. The DNA of the CDR3 is TGTGCCAGCAGTGATTTGGGACAGCCATACAATGAGCAGTTCTTC. Its translation: CASSDLGQPYNEQFF. V is TRBV6-1 and J is TRBJ2-1, with 7 positions matching TRBD1. The V gene end was trimmed by 3 bases and the J gene end by 4 bases; junction bases not matched to a gene: 6. The germline V gene encodes CDR1 MNHNS and CDR2 SASEGT. The CDR3 has 15 residues.

V is TRBV28 and J is TRBJ1-4, with TRBD1 matching over 7 bases. The CDR3 spans 16 residues. The V gene's germline CDR1 is MDHEN and CDR2 SYDVKM. With 6 bases clipped from V and 4 bases from J, the junction kept 11 bases outside the gene matches. In DNA form, the CDR3 reads TGTGCCAGCAGCTCACCCCGGGGACAGTATAATGAAAAACTGTTTTTT. As protein: CASSSPRGQYNEKLFF.

The chain has TRBV5-1 and TRBJ1-1, with TRBD1 matching over 10 bases. Germline CDR1 SGHRS, CDR2 YFSETQ. The CDR3 has 17 residues. V was pared by 4 bases and J by 4 bases, with 13 bases of the junction left unmatched. The CDR3 DNA sequence: TGCGCCAGCAGCGGGGGGGCAGGGACAGGGGAGAGCACTGAAGCTTTCTTT. As protein: CASSGGAGTGESTEAFF.

The chain carries TRBV10-3 and TRBJ2-7; 8 nucleotides agree with TRBD1. This CDR3 has 13 residues. V lost 6 bases and J lost 4; bases outside the gene matches: 5. CDR1 and CDR2 from the germline V gene are ENHRY and SYGVKD. The CDR3 protein is CAIRGTGAYEQYF. As DNA, the CDR3 is TGTGCCATCAGAGGGACAGGAGCTTACGAGCAGTACTTC.

The rearrangement uses TRBV5-3 and TRBJ2-7; 12 bases match TRBD2. TRBV5-3 is treated as an ORF (open reading frame) with a function not yet certain. This CDR3 comprises 15 residues. V shed 0 bases, J shed 5 bases, and the junction held 3 bases outside the gene matches. The CDR3 DNA sequence: TGTGCCAGAAGCTTGGGGCTAGCGGGAGGGCACGAGCAGTACTTC. Its translation: CARSLGLAGGHEQYF.

This clone showed up just a few times. A far larger clone is one nucleotide away, so this likely arose from a read error. This sample includes further DNA sequences coding for the same CDR3. The J gene is TRBJ2-3, the V gene TRBV4-1, with a possible D match to TRBD2 (6 bases). Germline CDR1 reads MGHRA; CDR2 reads YSYEKL. The CDR3 runs 16 residues. Trimming removed 0 bases from V and 2 bases from J, with 12 bases in between. CDR3 sequence: CASSQEQGGVTDTQYF. The CDR3 DNA reads TGCGCCAGCAGCCAAGAGCAGGGAGGCGTCACAGATACGCAGTATTTT.